The 23 T cell receptor beta chains below were found in one sample sequenced in a study of blood T cell repertoires in COVID-19 (dated by TCRdb to 2018 to 2021). Libraries came from the immunoSEQ multiplex PCR assay. Held by TCRdb, this immuneACCESS table contains in-frame sequences only and omits some clones. Under half of the omission traces to an unresolved V gene where checked; the cause of the rest is unknown. The sample table contains 200,000 to 300,000 clones; only one count was recorded for nearly 85% of them. The top ten hold around 5.5% of the sample. The sample consisted of peripheral blood. The receptors were sampled from a human donor in a cohort sampled during active COVID-19.

The chain employs TRBV6-5 and TRBJ2-5, with a tentative D call TRBD2 (6 bases). This CDR3 is 15 amino acids long. The germline CDR1 and CDR2 sequences are MNHEY and SVGAGI. Trimming cost V 7 bases and J 6 bases, with 21 bases left between them. CDR3 protein: CASTLTWGEVKTQYF. Written as DNA, the CDR3 is TGTGCCAGCACTCTTACGTGGGGGGAGGTGAAGACCCAGTACTTC.

The V and J genes are TRBV11-1 and TRBJ2-7; no clear D. This CDR3 contains 15 residues. V was clipped by 5 bases and J by 4 bases, with 18 bases between them. Germline V lookup: CDR1 SGHAT, CDR2 FQDESV (reference sequence). The CDR3 here is CASSARGAHGYEQYF. CDR3 DNA sequence: TGTGCCAGCAGCGCCCGAGGAGCCCACGGATACGAGCAGTACTTC.

The rearrangement uses TRBV3-1 (or the pseudogene TRBV3-2) and TRBJ2-7; D is possibly TRBD1 (6 bases). The germline gives CDR1 LGHDT, CDR2 YNNKEL (reference sequence). Trimming took off 4 bases at V and 3 bases at J, with 16 bases between the two ends. The CDR3 consists of 15 residues. This CDR3 is CASSPRQGRLYEQYF. In DNA form, the CDR3 reads TGTGCCAGCAGCCCGAGGCAGGGGCGACTCTACGAGCAGTACTTC.

The chain has TRBV10-3 and TRBJ2-3; TRBD2 matches at 13 bases. This CDR3 comprises 15 residues. V shed 6 bases and J 6 bases; nucleotides not matched to a gene: 6. The germline V gene encodes CDR1 ENHRY and CDR2 SYGVKD. The chain's CDR3 is CAISKLAGGEDTQYF. The CDR3 bases are TGTGCCATCAGCAAACTAGCGGGGGGGGAGGATACGCAGTATTTT.

V and J are TRBV5-4 and TRBJ2-3; D not resolved. The CDR3 spans 12 residues. V lost 3 bases and J 5 bases, leaving 7 bases between the germline ends. CDR1 and CDR2 (germline): SGHNT, YYREEE (reference sequence). CDR3 in amino acids: CASSSPVDTQYF. In nucleotides, the CDR3 is TGTGCCAGCAGCTCCCCGGTAGATACGCAGTATTTT.

The rearrangement uses TRBV2 and TRBJ2-1; tentative D call: TRBD1 (6 bases). Looked up from germline, CDR1 is SNHLY and CDR2 is FYNNEI. This CDR3 region has 14 residues. The V end lost 3 bases, the J end lost 11 bases, and 17 bases lay between the germline ends. The CDR3 loop reads CASSEDRSTMKQFF. The CDR3 DNA reads TGTGCCAGCAGTGAGGACAGATCTACAATGAAGCAGTTCTTC.

The chain uses TRBV19 and TRBJ1-5; D gene unclear. The CDR3 runs to 14 residues. V lost 4 bases to trimming and J lost 0 bases, with 7 bases between them. CDR1 and CDR2 from the germline V gene are LNHDA and SQIVND (reference sequence). As DNA, the CDR3 is TGTGCCAGTAGTACGAGTTATAGCAATCAGCCCCAGCATTTT. This translates into CASSTSYSNQPQHF.

V usage is TRBV7-9 and J usage is TRBJ2-7; D unresolved. The CDR3 runs to 13 residues. From germline, CDR1 is SEHNR and CDR2 FQNEAQ (reference sequence). Trimming removed 5 bases at V and 0 bases at J, with 8 bases between. The chain's CDR3 is CASSPRSSYEQYF. Written as DNA, the CDR3 is TGTGCCAGCAGCCCCCGGTCCTCCTACGAGCAGTACTTC.

The chain has TRBV6-5 and TRBJ1-1; no definite D call. CDR3 length: 14 amino acids. V was cut by 7 bases and J by 6 bases, with 18 bases left in between. Germline V gene sequence: CDR1 MNHEY, CDR2 SVGAGI. The CDR3 here is CASTQWSGGAEAFF. The CDR3 nucleotides read TGTGCCAGCACCCAATGGTCCGGAGGCGCTGAAGCTTTCTTT.

J is TRBJ1-6 and V is TRBV6-1; D is perhaps TRBD1 (5 bases). The V gene's germline CDR1 is MNHNS and CDR2 SASEGT. V lost 0 bases and J lost 13, with 19 bases in between. The CDR3 spans 16 residues. This CDR3 is CASSEAVRDGRGPLHF. The DNA for the CDR3 is TGTGCCAGCAGTGAAGCGGTCCGCGACGGCCGGGGGCCCCTCCACTTT.

This chain connects TRBV5-1 to TRBJ1-6; the D is unclear. The germline CDR1 and CDR2 sequences are SGHRS and YFSETQ. The CDR3 length is 14 residues. Trimming pared 4 bases from V and 9 bases from J, leaving 14 bases between. DNA of the CDR3: TGCGCCAGCAGCGAGGGCGGGAGGCGTTCACCCCTCCACTTT. Protein sequence: CASSEGGRRSPLHF.

Remarks on this clone: Other DNA sequences from this sample encode an identical CDR3 as well. The chain has TRBV6-5 and TRBJ2-5, with D perhaps TRBD1 (6 bases). CDR3 length: 14 amino acids. Per germline, CDR1 MNHEY and CDR2 SVGAGI. V dropped 0 bases and J dropped 2 bases, with 7 bases sitting between them. CDR3: CASSYSQGQETQYF. In DNA, the CDR3 is TGTGCCAGCAGTTACTCACAGGGTCAAGAGACCCAGTACTTC.

The chain has TRBV10-3 and TRBJ1-6, with TRBD1 matching over 9 bases. This CDR3 comprises 15 residues. The J segment lost 17 bases and the V segment lost 2 bases, leaving 13 bases of the junction unmatched. CDR1 is ENHRY and CDR2 is SYGVKD in the germline V gene. CDR3 coding DNA: TGTGCCATCAGTGAGGAAGGGACAGGGACCTCCCGAGTCCACTTT. Its protein product is CAISEEGTGTSRVHF.

Worth noting for this clone: Other DNA variants within this sample encode the same CDR3. The rearrangement links TRBV18 to TRBJ2-5; no reliable D call. Deletions cut 2 bases from V and 1 base from J, with 5 bases between. Per the germline V gene, CDR1 is KGHSH and CDR2 is LQKENI. The CDR3 spans 13 residues. The CDR3 here is CASSPASQETQYF. The CDR3 coding sequence is TGTGCCAGCTCACCAGCCAGCCAAGAGACCCAGTACTTC.

The chain couples TRBV30 to TRBJ2-1, with 8 nucleotides matching TRBD2. This CDR3 comprises 16 residues. V shed 0 bases and J 7 bases; nucleotides not matched to a gene: 11. CDR1 is GTSNPN, CDR2 SVGIG, per germline (reference sequence). In DNA, the CDR3 is TGTGCCTGGAGTGTAAGGGCGGGGGGATTTGTAAATGAGCAGTTCTTC. This codes for CAWSVRAGGFVNEQFF.

In this sample, this clone turned up once. The rearrangement links TRBV3-1 (or the pseudogene TRBV3-2) to TRBJ2-3; 16 nucleotides align to TRBD2. The CDR3 is 18 amino acids. The germline V gene has CDR1 LGHDT and CDR2 YNNKEL (reference sequence). The V segment lost 2 bases and the J segment 4 bases; nucleotides outside the gene matches: 6. The CDR3 DNA reads as TGTGCCAGCAGCCAAACCTCCGGGACTAGCGGGGGGGCAGATACGCAGTATTTT. This translates into CASSQTSGTSGGADTQYF.

This chain links TRBV5-1 with TRBJ2-5; TRBD1 is a possible D gene (7 bases). V shed 2 bases and J shed 5 bases, with 13 bases lying between them. Germline CDR1 and CDR2: SGHRS and YFSETQ. The CDR3 consists of 14 residues. DNA of the CDR3: TGCGCCAGCAGCTTTAGCAGGGGGGAGGAGACCCAGTACTTC. Translating it yields CASSFSRGEETQYF.

This clone occurred once. The chain recombines TRBV28 with TRBJ2-7; 7 bases map to TRBD1. The germline V gene has CDR1 MDHEN and CDR2 SYDVKM. V shed 6 bases, J shed 3 bases, and the junction held 8 bases outside the gene matches. The CDR3 has 14 residues. The CDR3 is CASSLSGTVYEQYF. The DNA for the CDR3 is TGTGCCAGCAGCCTGAGTGGGACAGTCTACGAGCAGTACTTC.

J is TRBJ2-7 and V is TRBV6-5, with 9 positions matching TRBD1. This CDR3 region has 15 residues. CDR1 and CDR2 from the germline V gene are MNHEY and SVGAGI. The V gene end was trimmed by 2 bases and the J gene end by 5 bases; junction bases not matched to a gene: 7. Written as DNA, the CDR3 is TGTGCCAGCAGTTACGAAATGCGGGACAGGGACGAGCAGTACTTC. Its translation: CASSYEMRDRDEQYF.

This chain uses TRBV13 with TRBJ2-7, with a tentative D call TRBD2 (7 bases). In germline, CDR1 is PRHDT, CDR2 FYEKMQ (reference sequence). The CDR3 contains 15 residues. Deletions cut 0 bases from V and 4 bases from J, with 13 bases between. This CDR3 reads CASSLGPGGRYEQYF. DNA of the CDR3: TGTGCCAGCAGCTTAGGACCCGGGGGGCGGTACGAGCAGTACTTC. Combining the CDR3 with reference TRBV13 and TRBJ2-7 gives the whole variable domain AAGVIQSPRHLIKEKRETATLKCYPIPRHDTVYWYQQGPGQDPQFLISFYEKMQSDKGSIPDRFSAQQFSDYHSELNMSSLELGDSALYFCASSLGPGGRYEQYFGPGTRLTVT.

J is TRBJ2-7 and V is TRBV7-9, with 9 bases aligning to TRBD1. From germline, CDR1 is SEHNR and CDR2 FQNEAQ (reference sequence). The J segment lost 1 base and the V segment lost 5 bases, leaving 3 bases of the junction unmatched. This CDR3 contains 14 residues. CDR3 DNA sequence: TGTGCCAGCAGCCCAGGGACAGGGTCCTACGAGCAGTACTTC. Encoded protein: CASSPGTGSYEQYF. The complete variable domain, with remaining parts taken from reference TRBV7-9 and TRBJ2-7, reads DTGVSQNPRHKITKRGQNVTFRCDPISEHNRLYWYRQTLGQGPEFLTYFQNEAQLEKSRLLSDRFSAERPKGSFSTLEIQRTEQGDSAMYLCASSPGTGSYEQYFGPGTRLTVT.

This chain connects TRBV7-3 to TRBJ1-1; D call uncertain. This CDR3 comprises 15 residues. Trimming shortened V by 2 bases and J by 1 base, and 11 bases separated the two germline ends. Germline values: CDR1 SGHTA, CDR2 FQGTGA. The CDR3 DNA reads as TGTGCCAGCAGCTTAGAGGTTCTCGGGAACACTGAAGCTTTCTTT. This codes for CASSLEVLGNTEAFF.

J is TRBJ1-2 and V is TRBV5-1, with unresolved D. The CDR3 extends over 15 amino acids. CDR1 and CDR2 (germline): SGHRS, YFSETQ. The V end was cut by 5 bases, the J end by 7 bases, with 21 bases between. The CDR3 loop reads CASSFSLGLSGGYTF. The DNA for the CDR3 is TGCGCCAGCAGTTTTTCGTTGGGCTTAAGCGGTGGCTACACCTTC.